This T cell receptor (beta chain) was observed in a study of neoadjuvant anti-PD-1 for oral cavity cancer. Study details: Patients without progression received a fourth nivolumab dose around day 43, then surgical resection on days 50-56.

In regard to this clone: Its specificity is not known.

Method: immunoSEQ multiplex PCR; TCRdb's copy keeps in-frame clones and lacks some. This table holds over 65,000 clones, about 90% found once. The CDR3 covers 12 residues. V dropped 5 bases and J dropped 8 bases, with 9 bases sitting between them. The V gene's germline CDR1 is SGHVS and CDR2 FNYEAQ. Overall study findings and caveats: PBMC Gini-index clonality exceeded responders' in non-responders post-nivolumab.

Time point of the sample: after neoadjuvant nivolumab, at surgical resection. The V gene is TRBV7-6, the J gene TRBJ2-2; D is unresolved. Sequences were derived from PBMCs, sampled after nivolumab (anti-PD-1) treatment. The sequence was obtained from a person between 40 and 80 years old with oral cavity squamous cell carcinoma. CDR3 sequence: CASSRWRGELFF. The CDR3 bases are TGTGCCAGCAGCCGTTGGCGAGGGGAGCTGTTTTTT.